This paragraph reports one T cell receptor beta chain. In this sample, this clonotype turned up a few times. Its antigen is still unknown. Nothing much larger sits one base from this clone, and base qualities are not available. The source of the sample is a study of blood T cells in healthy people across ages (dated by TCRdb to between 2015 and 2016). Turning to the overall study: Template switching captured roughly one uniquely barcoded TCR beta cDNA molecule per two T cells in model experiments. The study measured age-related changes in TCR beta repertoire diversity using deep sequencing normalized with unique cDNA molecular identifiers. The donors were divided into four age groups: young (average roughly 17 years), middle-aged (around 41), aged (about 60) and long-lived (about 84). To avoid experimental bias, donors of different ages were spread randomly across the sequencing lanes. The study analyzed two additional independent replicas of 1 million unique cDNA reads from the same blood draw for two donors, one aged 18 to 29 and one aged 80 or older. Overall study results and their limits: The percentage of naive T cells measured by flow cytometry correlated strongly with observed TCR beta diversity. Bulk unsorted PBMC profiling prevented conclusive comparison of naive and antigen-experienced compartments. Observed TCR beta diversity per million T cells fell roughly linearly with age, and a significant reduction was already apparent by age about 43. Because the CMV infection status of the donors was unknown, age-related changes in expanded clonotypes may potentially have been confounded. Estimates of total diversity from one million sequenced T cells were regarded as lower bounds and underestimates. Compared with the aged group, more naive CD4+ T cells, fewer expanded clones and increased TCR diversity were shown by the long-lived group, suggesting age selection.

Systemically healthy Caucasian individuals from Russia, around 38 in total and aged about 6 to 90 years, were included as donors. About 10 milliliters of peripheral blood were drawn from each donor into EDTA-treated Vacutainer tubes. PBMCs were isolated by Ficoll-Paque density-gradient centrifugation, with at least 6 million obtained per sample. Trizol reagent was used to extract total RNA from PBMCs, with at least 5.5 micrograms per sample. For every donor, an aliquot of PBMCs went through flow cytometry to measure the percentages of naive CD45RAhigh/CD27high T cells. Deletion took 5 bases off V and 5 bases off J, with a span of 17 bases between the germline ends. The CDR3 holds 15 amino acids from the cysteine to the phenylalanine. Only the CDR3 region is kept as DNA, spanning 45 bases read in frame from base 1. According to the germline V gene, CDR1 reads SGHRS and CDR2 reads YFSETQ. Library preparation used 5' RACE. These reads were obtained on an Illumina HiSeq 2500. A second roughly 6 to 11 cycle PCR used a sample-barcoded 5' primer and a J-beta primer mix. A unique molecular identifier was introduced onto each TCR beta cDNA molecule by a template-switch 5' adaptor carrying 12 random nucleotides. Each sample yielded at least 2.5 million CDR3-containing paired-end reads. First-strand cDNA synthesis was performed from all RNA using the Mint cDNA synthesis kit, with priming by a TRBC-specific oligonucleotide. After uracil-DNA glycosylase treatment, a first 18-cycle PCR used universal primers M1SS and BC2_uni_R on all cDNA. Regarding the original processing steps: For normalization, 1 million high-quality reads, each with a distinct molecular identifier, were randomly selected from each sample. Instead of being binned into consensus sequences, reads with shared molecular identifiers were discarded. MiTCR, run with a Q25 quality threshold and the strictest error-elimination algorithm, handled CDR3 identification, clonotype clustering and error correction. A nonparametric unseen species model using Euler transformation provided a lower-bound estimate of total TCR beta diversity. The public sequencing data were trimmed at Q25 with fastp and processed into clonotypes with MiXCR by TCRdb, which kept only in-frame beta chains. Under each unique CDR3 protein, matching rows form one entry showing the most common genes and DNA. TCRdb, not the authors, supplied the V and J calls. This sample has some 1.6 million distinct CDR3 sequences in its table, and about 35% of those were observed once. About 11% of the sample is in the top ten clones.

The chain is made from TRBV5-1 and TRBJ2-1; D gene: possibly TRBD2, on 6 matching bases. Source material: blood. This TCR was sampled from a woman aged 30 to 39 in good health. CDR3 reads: CASSPTRRVNNEQFF. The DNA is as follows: TGCGCCAGCAGTCCCACCCGGAGGGTCAACAATGAGCAGTTCTTC.